The 26 T cell receptor beta chains given below trace back to one sample, sequenced in a study of immune evolution from preneoplasia to lung adenocarcinoma (dated by TCRdb to about 2021). The library was prepared using the immunoSEQ multiplex PCR assay. Sourced from immuneACCESS, this table was stored by TCRdb with only in-frame sequences that have V and J called. A share of the clones is absent; for the studies checked, an unresolved V gene accounts for under half, and the remainder has no known explanation. The sample data list 3,500 or so clones, and 75% to 85% of these were observed just once. The ten largest make up 2% to 2.5% of the sample. Sequenced input: FFPE invasive lung adenocarcinoma tissue. In the paper's terms, the cell subset or site label means: frankly invasive lung adenocarcinoma (ADC). All receptors derive from a person aged 45-60 years with lung adenocarcinoma.

The chain recombines TRBV7-2 with TRBJ2-7, with no clear D. CDR3 size: 14 residues. V lost 5 bases, J lost 0 bases, and 11 bases lay in between. Germline V gene sequence: CDR1 SGHTA, CDR2 FQGNSA. The CDR3 DNA sequence: TGTGCCAGCAGCACAGAAAGGTACTCCTACGAGCAGTACTTC. Protein sequence: CASSTERYSYEQYF. Complete variable domain (other parts from reference TRBV7-2 and TRBJ2-7): GAGVSQSPSNKVTEKGKDVELRCDPISGHTALYWYRQSLGQGLEFLIYFQGNSAPDKSGLPSDRFSAERTGGSVSTLTIQRTQQEDSAVYLCASSTERYSYEQYFGPGTRLTVT.

V gene TRBV4-1 combines with J gene TRBJ2-3; 7 bases agree with TRBD2. The V gene's germline CDR1 is MGHRA and CDR2 YSYEKL. The ends lost 5 bases at V and 0 bases at J; junction bases unmatched: 5. This CDR3 has 15 residues. CDR3 sequence (DNA): TGCGCCAGCAGCTTATTGGGGGGGAGCACAGATACGCAGTATTTT. Translated: CASSLLGGSTDTQYF.

To note about this clone: Other DNA sequences within the sample encode an identical CDR3. The chain employs TRBV6-5 and TRBJ2-7; 8 positions agree with TRBD1. The germline CDR1 and CDR2 sequences are MNHEY and SVGAGI. The ends lost 5 bases at V and 3 bases at J; junction bases unmatched: 6. There are 14 residues in the CDR3. The chain's CDR3 is CASSLTGGSYEQYF. CDR3 bases: TGTGCCAGCAGTCTTACAGGGGGGAGCTACGAGCAGTACTTC.

This chain joins TRBV28 and TRBJ2-1, with 11 bases fitting TRBD2. Losses at the gene ends were 9 bases for V and 6 bases for J; bases not matched to a gene: 4. Germline V CDR1 and CDR2: MDHEN, SYDVKM. The CDR3 sequence is 13 residues long. CDR3 sequence (DNA): TGTGCCAGGCTGACTAGCGGGGTCAATGAGCAGTTCTTC. Translated: CARLTSGVNEQFF.

This sequence joins TRBV18 and TRBJ1-2; possibly TRBD1 for D (5 bases). The CDR3 runs 16 residues. Per the germline V gene, CDR1 is KGHSH and CDR2 is LQKENI. V shed 2 bases and J shed 3 bases, with 16 bases lying between them. Here the CDR3 DNA reads TGTGCCAGCTCACCAAATAGGGGACCGCTTGACTATGGCTACACCTTC. As protein: CASSPNRGPLDYGYTF.

The gene calls are TRBV6-5 and TRBJ1-5, with D tentatively TRBD1 (5 bases). The CDR3 has 15 amino acids. The germline V gene has CDR1 MNHEY and CDR2 SVGAGI. Trimming removed 5 bases at V and 0 bases at J, with 11 bases between. The CDR3 DNA reads as TGTGCCAGCAGTGCGGGACGGACTAGCAATCAGCCCCAGCATTTT. Residues: CASSAGRTSNQPQHF.

The table lists this clone with a count of one. This chain links TRBV5-6 with TRBJ2-2, with a tentative D call TRBD1 (7 bases). V lost 1 base to trimming and J lost 2 bases, with 18 bases between them. This CDR3 is 18 amino acids long. CDR1 is SGHDT, CDR2 YYEEEE, per germline. Here the CDR3 reads CASSLRVGGGLNTGELFF. The CDR3 DNA sequence: TGTGCCAGCAGCTTGCGGGTCGGAGGGGGCCTTAACACCGGGGAGCTGTTTTTT.

Only one count was recorded for this clone. This chain joins TRBV4-1 and TRBJ2-3; 7 bases are shared with TRBD2. The V gene's germline CDR1 is MGHRA and CDR2 YSYEKL. V dropped 1 base and J dropped 0; count of bases not matched to a gene: 4. The CDR3 loop spans 16 amino acids. The CDR3 reads CASSQVGGGSTDTQYF. In DNA form, the CDR3 reads TGCGCCAGCAGCCAAGTGGGCGGGGGAAGCACAGATACGCAGTATTTT.

The rearrangement links TRBV19 to TRBJ2-7; D might be TRBD1 (6 bases). Trimming removed 5 bases at V and 1 base at J, with 18 bases between. The CDR3 has 16 residues. Germline V gives CDR1 LNHDA, CDR2 SQIVND (reference sequence). In DNA, the CDR3 is TGTGCCAGTAGTCCTCCCGGCTGGACAGCATCCTACGAGCAGTACTTC. It encodes CASSPPGWTASYEQYF. Full variable domain (outside the CDR3, taken from reference TRBV19 and TRBJ2-7): DGGITQSPKYLFRKEGQNVTLSCEQNLNHDAMYWYRQDPGQGLRLIYYSQIVNDFQKGDIAEGYSVSREKKESFPLTVTSAQKNPTAFYLCASSPPGWTASYEQYFGPGTRLTVT.

The V and J genes are TRBV30 and TRBJ1-5; D not resolved. This CDR3 comprises 12 residues. Germline CDR1 is GTSNPN and CDR2 is SVGIG (reference sequence). V was trimmed by 0 bases and J by 4 bases, leaving 4 bases between them. CDR3 DNA sequence: TGTGCCTGGAGTGTACATAATCAGCCCCAGCATTTT. Protein sequence: CAWSVHNQPQHF.

This clone was seen a single time. CDR3 residues: CASSPEPSANEKLFF. The CDR3 DNA reads TGTGCCAGCTCACCGGAACCCTCGGCTAATGAAAAACTGTTTTTT. The V gene is TRBV18, the J gene TRBJ1-4; no clear D. Germline-derived CDR1 and CDR2 are KGHSH and LQKENI. The CDR3 loop spans 15 amino acids. V was shortened by 3 bases and J by 3 bases, with 11 bases between the two germline ends.

The chain couples TRBV6-6 to TRBJ1-4; no reliable D call. The CDR3 runs to 15 residues. The germline V gene has CDR1 MNHNY and CDR2 SVGAGI (reference sequence). Between the trimmed V and J ends, which lost 4 bases and 8 bases, there was a span of 17 bases. CDR3 sequence reads: CASSSIGWGEEKLFF. The CDR3 nucleotides are TGTGCCAGCAGTTCCATCGGCTGGGGTGAAGAAAAACTGTTTTTT.

The table lists this clone with a count of one. V gene TRBV2 combines with J gene TRBJ2-7; D tentatively fits TRBD1 or TRBD2 (5 bases each). Germline lookup yields CDR1 SNHLY and CDR2 FYNNEI. Trimming took off 6 bases at V and 4 bases at J, with 10 bases between the two ends. This CDR3 spans 12 amino acids. CDR3 sequence (DNA): TGTGCCAGCAGAGGGGACCCATACGAGCAGTACTTC. As protein: CASRGDPYEQYF.

The chain uses TRBV9 and TRBJ2-3; D might be TRBD1 or TRBD2, each matching 6 bases. CDR3 length: 15 amino acids. Germline V gene sequence: CDR1 SGDLS, CDR2 YYNGEE. V lost 4 bases, J lost 0 bases, and 12 bases lay in between. The CDR3 reads CASSPTGTSTDTQYF. DNA for the CDR3: TGTGCCAGCAGCCCCACAGGGACTAGCACAGATACGCAGTATTTT.

This chain joins TRBV28 and TRBJ1-2, with 11 bases identical to TRBD1. Germline CDR1 and CDR2: MDHEN and SYDVKM. The CDR3 has 16 amino acids. The J segment lost 6 bases and the V segment lost 5 bases, leaving 11 bases of the junction unmatched. The CDR3 nucleotides read TGTGCCAGCAGTCCAACATCCGGGACAGGGGGGAATGGCTACACCTTC. It codes for CASSPTSGTGGNGYTF.

This chain links TRBV5-1 with TRBJ2-3; D tentatively reads TRBD1 or TRBD2 (7 bases each). Germline CDR1 and CDR2: SGHRS and YFSETQ. Trimming stripped 0 bases from V and 0 bases from J, with 14 bases between. The CDR3 runs to 17 residues. The CDR3 nucleotides are TGCGCCAGCAGCTTGGCCCCAGGGGGAGGGAGCACAGATACGCAGTATTTT. Translating it yields CASSLAPGGGSTDTQYF.

V and J are TRBV30 and TRBJ2-2; TRBD2 aligns across 8 bases. Germline V gene lookup returns CDR1 GTSNPN and CDR2 SVGIG (reference sequence). Trimming removed 6 bases from V and 4 bases from J; junction bases left unmatched: 10. The CDR3 is 15 residues long. The CDR3 reads CACPSGGRVTGELFF. As DNA, the CDR3 is TGTGCCTGCCCATCGGGGGGGCGAGTCACCGGGGAGCTGTTTTTT.

This clone showed up just a few times. The chain has TRBV10-3 and TRBJ2-2; D unclear. This CDR3 comprises 15 residues. Germline values: CDR1 ENHRY, CDR2 SYGVKD. V was trimmed by 0 bases and J by 5 bases, leaving 10 bases between them. The DNA for the CDR3 is TGTGCCATCAGTGAGTCGAGTCAGTTTACCGGGGAGCTGTTTTTT. Translation gives CAISESSQFTGELFF.

The chain carries TRBV4-1 and TRBJ1-5; D unclear. From germline, CDR1 is MGHRA and CDR2 YSYEKL. Trimming left V 4 bases short and J 5 bases short, with 15 bases between. The CDR3 is made up of 15 amino acids. In DNA form, the CDR3 reads TGCGCCAGCAGCCTCCGAGAGGGTTTGGATCAGCCCCAGCATTTT. Its protein product is CASSLREGLDQPQHF.

The chain has TRBV6-1 and TRBJ2-1; 8 bases fit TRBD2. Trimming cost V 8 bases and J 3 bases; bases outside gene matches: 9. The CDR3 length is 15 residues. The germline gives CDR1 MNHNS, CDR2 SASEGT. DNA for the CDR3: TGTGCCAGCGCCATCGTAGCGGGGCACTACAATGAGCAGTTCTTC. This codes for CASAIVAGHYNEQFF.

The chain joins TRBV30 to TRBJ1-6, with D uncertain. V was trimmed by 1 base and J by 9 bases, leaving 10 bases between them. CDR1 and CDR2 from the germline V gene are GTSNPN and SVGIG (reference sequence). CDR3 length: 13 amino acids. The CDR3 sequence is CAWSDGDGSPLHF. CDR3 bases: TGTGCCTGGAGTGATGGGGATGGTTCACCCCTCCACTTT.

The rearrangement links TRBV28 to TRBJ1-2, with D uncertain. The V gene lost 4 bases and the J gene lost 5 bases, with 17 bases spanning the gap. CDR3 size: 15 residues. Germline V lookup: CDR1 MDHEN, CDR2 SYDVKM. The CDR3 DNA sequence: TGTGCCAGCAGTTCCTCGGGGAGGGAGTTATATGGCTACACCTTC. Amino acid sequence: CASSSSGRELYGYTF.

The gene calls are TRBV2 and TRBJ2-7; no clear D. This CDR3 is built from 13 residues. The germline gives CDR1 SNHLY, CDR2 FYNNEI. V was shortened by 6 bases and J by 5 bases, with 14 bases between the two germline ends. The CDR3 DNA sequence: TGTGCCAGCAGACAAGGTGCCGTCCACGAGCAGTACTTC. This gives the protein CASRQGAVHEQYF.

The chain joins TRBV5-1 to TRBJ1-2; D is perhaps TRBD1 (5 bases). The CDR3 is 14 residues long. V lost 4 bases and J lost 0, with 10 bases in between. Germline CDR1 is SGHRS and CDR2 is YFSETQ. CDR3: CASSETTANYGYTF. In DNA form, the CDR3 reads TGCGCCAGCAGCGAGACGACAGCTAACTATGGCTACACCTTC.

Only one count was recorded for this clone. This sequence joins TRBV28 and TRBJ1-6; 7 nucleotides line up with TRBD1. The germline gives CDR1 MDHEN, CDR2 SYDVKM. The CDR3 totals 12 residues. After removal of 4 bases from V and 14 bases from J, the junction contained 5 bases not matched to a gene. The CDR3 DNA sequence: TGTGCCAGCAGTTCGACAGGGTTGGCCCTCCACTTT. This gives the protein CASSSTGLALHF.

V usage is TRBV5-6 and J usage is TRBJ2-5; TRBD1 matches 8 bases. The length of the CDR3 is 14 residues. Looked up from germline, CDR1 is SGHDT and CDR2 is YYEEEE. The ends lost 4 bases at V and 4 bases at J; junction bases unmatched: 6. CDR3 protein: CASSSTGTGETQYF. In nucleotides, the CDR3 is TGTGCCAGCAGCAGCACCGGGACAGGAGAGACCCAGTACTTC.